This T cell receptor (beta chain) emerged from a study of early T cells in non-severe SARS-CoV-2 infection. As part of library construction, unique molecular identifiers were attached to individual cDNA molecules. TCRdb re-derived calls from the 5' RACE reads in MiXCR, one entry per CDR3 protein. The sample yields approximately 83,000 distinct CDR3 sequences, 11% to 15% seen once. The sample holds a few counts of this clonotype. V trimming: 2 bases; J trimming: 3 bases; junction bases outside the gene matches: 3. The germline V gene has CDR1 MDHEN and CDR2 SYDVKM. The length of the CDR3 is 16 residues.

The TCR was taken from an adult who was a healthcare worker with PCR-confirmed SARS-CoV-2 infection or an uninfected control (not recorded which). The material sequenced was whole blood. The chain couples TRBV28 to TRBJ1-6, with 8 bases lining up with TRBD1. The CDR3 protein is CASSLGDRLYNSPLHF. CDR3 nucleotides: TGTGCCAGCAGTTTAGGGGACAGGCTCTATAATTCACCCCTCCACTTT.